Sequencing of this T cell receptor beta chain was carried out in a study of cytomegalovirus exposure and HLA in healthy donors. General study results and limits: Sequences of the TCR beta chain were said to predict the HLA-A and HLA-B alleles of most subjects accurately. Most of the TCR beta V segments (in an earlier analysis) were productive either about 87% or about 30% of the time. Common viral pathogens seemed to be connected with several of the most significant clusters, according to a later analysis.

A multiplex PCR was run with 60 Vbeta primers and 13 Jbeta primers. Using immunoSEQ multiplex PCR, the repertoire was profiled, and TCRdb retains in-frame clones only, with some absent. The table includes about 140,000 clones, around 72% detected once. As to this clone: Its antigen is unidentified.

Germline assignment: CDR1 SGHTA and CDR2 FQGNSA. This CDR3 spans 15 amino acids. V was pared by 1 base and J by 6 bases, with 16 bases between. The sample comprised PBMCs. V and J are TRBV7-2 and TRBJ2-7, with D possibly being TRBD1 (6 bases). This clonotype originated in a man aged 40-50 years in good health and CMV-seronegative. CDR3 nucleotide sequence: TGTGCCAGCAGCTTAGATAACAGGGAGTTCGGCGAGCAGTACTTC. This encodes CASSLDNREFGEQYF.